A selection of T cell receptor beta chains follows, all from one sample in a study of T cell responses to AZD1222 COVID-19 vaccine. Data came from immunoSEQ multiplex PCR; TCRdb stores just in-frame clones and leaves some out. The data show 90,000 to 110,000 clones, with approximately 90% seen just once and around 2.3% held by the top ten. Sequencing was performed on peripheral blood, taken on day 0 of AZD1222 vaccination. These receptors came from an adult in good health. Each CDR3 is given with its conserved first and last residue. The order of the fields is D gene, clone size, V gene, J gene, CDR3 protein, CDR3 DNA. The D gene is left open where the match is weak. Rows may omit the clone size; those that give it use once, few, many or a size class.

>-|-|TRBV5-5|TRBJ2-3
CASSLFFQGTDTQYF
TGTGCCAGCAGCTTGTTTTTCCAGGGCACAGATACGCAGTATTTT
>-|-|TRBV5-1|TRBJ2-7
CASSLELNYEQYF
TGCGCCAGCAGCTTGGAACTGAACTACGAGCAGTACTTC
>-|-|TRBV10-3|TRBJ2-3
CAISEEGGSTDTQYF
TGTGCCATCAGTGAGGAAGGGGGTAGCACAGATACGCAGTATTTT
>-|-|TRBV6-1|TRBJ1-6
CASSELGGLDSPLHF
TGTGCCAGCAGTGAACTAGGGGGGTTAGATTCACCCCTCCACTTT
>-|-|TRBV7-2|TRBJ1-6
CASSPEVRSSPLHF
TGTGCCAGCAGCCCAGAAGTGCGTAGTTCACCCCTCCACTTT
>-|-|TRBV13|TRBJ2-1
CASSLGPDSYNEQFF
TGTGCCAGCAGCTTAGGGCCCGACTCCTACAATGAGCAGTTCTTC
>-|-|TRBV6-5|TRBJ2-2
CASRFPAGELFF
TGTGCCAGCCGTTTTCCGGCCGGGGAGCTGTTTTTT
>-|-|TRBV24-1|TRBJ2-5
CATSDGGAQYF
TGTGCCACCAGTGATGGAGGGGCCCAGTACTTC
>-|-|TRBV4-1|TRBJ1-5
CASSHSGSFNQPQHF
TGCGCCAGCAGCCACTCCGGGAGCTTTAATCAGCCCCAGCATTTT
>-|-|TRBV7-2|TRBJ1-5
CASSLGIGFGQPQHF
TGTGCCAGCAGCTTAGGTATAGGTTTTGGGCAGCCCCAGCATTTT
>TRBD1|once|TRBV10-3|TRBJ1-2
CAISERQGYGYTF
TGTGCCATCAGCGAGAGACAGGGTTATGGCTACACCTTC
>-|-|TRBV5-1|TRBJ2-2
CASLVLPSTGELFF
TGCGCCAGCCTGGTGCTACCGTCGACCGGGGAGCTGTTTTTT
>TRBD2|-|TRBV14|TRBJ2-7
CASSPPGLAHLDEQYF
TGTGCCAGCAGCCCCCCAGGACTAGCCCACCTGGACGAGCAGTACTTC
>-|-|TRBV28|TRBJ1-2
CASSFIALEQVSNGYTF
TGTGCCAGCAGTTTTATTGCCTTAGAACAGGTATCGAATGGCTACACCTTC
>-|-|TRBV5-1|TRBJ2-2
CASSLRVRYNPTLSNTGELFF
TGCGCCAGCAGCTTACGAGTTCGGTATAACCCGACACTCTCAAACACCGGGGAGCTGTTTTTT
>TRBD1|-|TRBV5-5|TRBJ2-7
CASSPRDSPLEQYF
TGTGCCAGCAGCCCCCGGGACAGCCCCCTCGAGCAGTACTTC
>TRBD2|-|TRBV3-1/TRBV3-2|TRBJ2-7
CASSRGTSGTYEQYF
TGTGCCAGCAGCCGCGGGACTAGCGGGACTTACGAGCAGTACTTC
>-|-|TRBV7-8|TRBJ1-2
CASSLDLGSWRGYTF
TGTGCCAGCAGCTTAGATTTGGGGAGTTGGCGTGGCTACACCTTC
>-|-|TRBV3-1/TRBV3-2|TRBJ1-6
CASSQESGNSPLHF
TGTGCCAGCAGCCAAGAAAGTGGAAATTCACCCCTCCACTTT
>-|-|TRBV4-1|TRBJ2-7
CASSQGAEQYF
TGCGCCAGCAGCCAAGGGGCCGAGCAGTACTTC
>TRBD1|-|TRBV6-6|TRBJ2-7
CASSRTSGGFYEQYF
TGTGCCAGCAGTCGTACATCAGGGGGTTTCTACGAGCAGTACTTC
>TRBD2|-|TRBV3-1/TRBV3-2|TRBJ2-1
CASSQVGLATRGADEQFF
TGTGCCAGCAGCCAAGTGGGACTAGCGACCCGAGGCGCCGATGAGCAGTTCTTC
>-|-|TRBV5-1|TRBJ2-7
CASSLEGHPYEQYF
TGCGCCAGCAGCTTGGAGGGGCACCCCTACGAGCAGTACTTC
>TRBD2|few|TRBV4-1|TRBJ2-1
CASSQREPGLARDEQFF
TGCGCCAGCAGCCAAAGGGAACCGGGACTAGCGCGAGATGAGCAGTTCTTC
>TRBD2|-|TRBV7-9|TRBJ2-3
CASSLHLAATTDTQYF
TGTGCCAGCAGCTTACATCTAGCGGCCACCACAGATACGCAGTATTTT
>TRBD1|-|TRBV5-1|TRBJ1-1
CASSIGQGAAAFF
TGCGCCAGCAGCATCGGACAGGGGGCCGCAGCTTTCTTT
>TRBD2|-|TRBV9|TRBJ2-1
CASTRGLGTYNEQFF
TGTGCCAGCACCAGAGGACTAGGGACCTACAATGAGCAGTTCTTC
>-|-|TRBV7-9|TRBJ2-1
CASSLKRPDSISVEQFF
TGTGCCAGCAGCTTAAAGCGTCCCGACAGTATTTCGGTTGAGCAGTTCTTC
>TRBD2|-|TRBV28|TRBJ2-1
CASSQASGRALYNEQFF
TGTGCCAGCAGTCAAGCTAGCGGGAGGGCCTTATACAATGAGCAGTTCTTC
>-|-|TRBV7-9|TRBJ2-3
CASSLVGSGAATGTDTQYF
TGTGCCAGCAGCTTAGTAGGTAGCGGAGCTGCGACTGGCACAGATACGCAGTATTTT
>-|once|TRBV7-9|TRBJ1-6
CASSLRGGNSPLHF
TGTGCCAGCAGCTTACGGGGGGGTAATTCACCCCTCCACTTT
>TRBD2|-|TRBV7-6|TRBJ2-7
CASSLRGGGSGSPHEQYF
TGTGCCAGCAGCTTGAGAGGGGGCGGTAGCGGGAGCCCCCACGAGCAGTACTTC
>-|few|TRBV5-1|TRBJ2-7
CASSLVLQGGNEQYF
TGCGCCAGCAGCTTGGTATTACAGGGAGGAAACGAGCAGTACTTC
>TRBD2|once|TRBV2|TRBJ2-1
CASSDRLAGRNEQFF
TGTGCCAGCAGTGATCGGCTAGCGGGAAGAAATGAGCAGTTCTTC
>-|-|TRBV10-3|TRBJ2-1
CAIRADRAKSYNEQFF
TGTGCCATCAGGGCCGACCGGGCTAAATCCTACAATGAGCAGTTCTTC
>-|-|TRBV6-2/TRBV6-3|TRBJ2-3
CASSSKAGGPRTDTQYF
TGTGCCAGCAGTTCCAAAGCCGGGGGGCCTCGCACAGATACGCAGTATTTT
>TRBD1|-|TRBV29-1|TRBJ2-2
CSAGDRLTGELFF
TGCAGCGCCGGGGACAGACTCACCGGGGAGCTGTTTTTT
>TRBD2|-|TRBV5-4|TRBJ2-1
CASSLKLAGEQFF
TGTGCCAGCAGCCTGAAGCTAGCGGGAGAGCAGTTCTTC
>-|few|TRBV5-4|TRBJ1-2
CASSFDSNYGYTF
TGTGCCAGCAGCTTTGACAGTAACTATGGCTACACCTTC
>-|-|TRBV2|TRBJ1-1
CASSERELVGTEAFF
TGTGCCAGCAGTGAAAGGGAATTAGTCGGCACTGAAGCTTTCTTT
>TRBD1|-|TRBV19|TRBJ2-7
CASNDRDRDYEQYF
TGTGCCAGTAACGACCGAGACAGGGACTACGAGCAGTACTTC
>TRBD2|-|TRBV19|TRBJ2-4
CASSGSAKNIQYF
TGTGCCAGCAGCGGGAGCGCCAAAAACATTCAGTACTTC
>TRBD2|-|TRBV3-1/TRBV3-2|TRBJ2-1
CASSQDWTSGRYEQFF
TGTGCCAGCAGCCAAGATTGGACTAGCGGGAGGTATGAGCAGTTCTTC